The rows below give T cell receptor beta chains drawn from one sample of a study of T cells in Graves' hyperthyroidism and ophthalmopathy. TCRdb re-called the multiplex PCR reads with MiXCR, one entry per CDR3 protein. Found here are around 600,000 distinct CDR3 sequences, roughly a sixth of them singletons; the top ten hold about 3.5%. Sequenced: blood. The source is a woman aged 40-49 years with Graves' ophthalmopathy. Both conserved end residues are part of each CDR3. The order of the fields is clone size, D gene, V gene, J gene, CDR3 DNA, CDR3 protein. The D gene is left open where the match is weak. Clone size is stated in some rows and not others, as once, few, many or a class when expanded.

>many|TRBD2|TRBV18|TRBJ2-1
TGTGCCAGCTCACCTTCGCAGCGGGGGGGAGATGAGCAGTTCTTC
CASSPSQRGGDEQFF
>many|NA|TRBV7-8|TRBJ1-1
TGTGCCAGCAGCACCCGGGATGAGAACACTGAAGCTTTCTTT
CASSTRDENTEAFF
>many|NA|TRBV20-1|TRBJ2-1
TGCAGTGCTAGAGGAAGGGGTTTCAATGAGCAGTTCTTC
CSARGRGFNEQFF
>many|NA|TRBV7-9|TRBJ2-1
TGTGCCAGCAGCTTACGCCGGGACTACAATGAGCAGTTCTTC
CASSLRRDYNEQFF
>NA|TRBD2|TRBV12-3/TRBV12-4|TRBJ2-7
TGTGCCAGCAGTTTAGGGGGTGAAGCGGGAGCGCATATTTACGAGCAGTACTTC
CASSLGGEAGAHIYEQYF
>NA|TRBD1|TRBV6-2/TRBV6-3|TRBJ1-6
TGTGCCAGCAGTGCCCAACCCGGGACAGGGGATTCACCCCTCCACTTT
CASSAQPGTGDSPLHF
>once|NA|TRBV20-1|TRBJ1-2
TGCAGTGCCGCGAGGGAAGACACCTTTCAATACTATGGCTACACCTTC
CSAAREDTFQYYGYTF
>few|NA|TRBV3-1|TRBJ1-1
TGTGCCAGCAGCCTATCAAAACCGGGGACCAGGGGCACTGAAGCTTTCTTT
CASSLSKPGTRGTEAFF
>NA|NA|TRBV2|TRBJ2-4
TGTGCCAGCAGCCTTATACGAGCCAAAAACATTCAGTACTTC
CASSLIRAKNIQYF
>many|NA|TRBV27|TRBJ1-5
TGTGCCAGCAGGATTTCGGCAGGCCTGGGCAATCAGCCCCAGCATTTT
CASRISAGLGNQPQHF
>NA|NA|TRBV10-3|TRBJ1-4
TGTGCCATCAGTGAGTCGGGGCCCCCGGGGAATGAAAAACTGTTTTTT
CAISESGPPGNEKLFF
>NA|NA|TRBV6-1|TRBJ2-6
TGTGCCAGCAGTGTATCGTACTCTGGGGCCAACGTCCTGACTTTC
CASSVSYSGANVLTF
>NA|TRBD2|TRBV7-9|TRBJ2-7
TGTGCCAGCAGCCCAGTCGGGGGGGCAAACGAGCAGTACTTC
CASSPVGGANEQYF
>many|NA|TRBV20-1|TRBJ2-3
TGCAGTGCCAAAAACCGGGACGGATTATTTGGTACGCAGTATTTT
CSAKNRDGLFGTQYF
>NA|TRBD1|TRBV7-9|TRBJ2-3
TGTGCCAGCAGCTTTAGACAGGGTGGAGATACGCAGTATTTT
CASSFRQGGDTQYF
>NA|NA|TRBV6-9|TRBJ2-7
TGTGCCAGCAGTTACGGTGTGGGACCCTACGAGCAGTACTTC
CASSYGVGPYEQYF
>NA|TRBD2|TRBV18|TRBJ2-1
TGTGCCAGCTCACCACCCTCGGGGGGAACCTACAATGAGCAGTTCTTC
CASSPPSGGTYNEQFF
>many|TRBD1|TRBV28|TRBJ1-2
TGTGCCAGCAGCCGGGGACAGGGGGTCTATGGCTACACCTTC
CASSRGQGVYGYTF
>NA|NA|TRBV13|TRBJ1-1
TGTGCCAGCACCCACGGGGCGAACACTGAAGCCTTCTTT
CASTHGANTEAFF
>many|NA|TRBV28|TRBJ1-5
TGTGCCAGCGGGATTACGGGCAATCAGCCCCAGCATTTT
CASGITGNQPQHF
>few|NA|TRBV28|TRBJ2-5
TGTGCCAGCAGTTTTCACCCAATAGATCAGTACTTC
CASSFHPIDQYF
>few|NA|TRBV7-9|TRBJ1-4
TGTGCCAGCAGCTTAGTGTTTTCGGGAACAAATGAAAAACTGTTTTTT
CASSLVFSGTNEKLFF
>NA|TRBD1|TRBV30|TRBJ2-2
TGTGCCTGGAGTAGGACAGGGGGCAGGGTCGGGGAGCTGTTTTTT
CAWSRTGGRVGELFF
>NA|NA|TRBV19|TRBJ2-5
TGTGCCAGTAGATCGGACCCGCGTCAAGAGACCCAGTACTTC
CASRSDPRQETQYF
>many|NA|TRBV11-2|TRBJ2-3
TGTGCCAGCAGCTCCCCGGGGGTGGCACGAACAGATACGCAGTATTTT
CASSSPGVARTDTQYF
>few|NA|TRBV18|TRBJ1-5
TGTGCCAGCTCACACGCGGGTCGAACATCCTACAATCAGCCCCAGCATTTT
CASSHAGRTSYNQPQHF
>many|NA|TRBV5-1|TRBJ1-1
TGCGCCAGCAGCCCGCTATCCGGGGACACTGAAGCTTTCTTT
CASSPLSGDTEAFF
>many|NA|TRBV28|TRBJ2-3
TGTGCCAGCCGCTGGGGGGATTTGGTAGATACGCAGTATTTT
CASRWGDLVDTQYF
>NA|NA|TRBV12-5|TRBJ1-5
TGTGCTAGTGGTTTGGACCCCTTCAGGGAAGGGCCTCAGCCCCAGCATTTT
CASGLDPFREGPQPQHF
>many|TRBD1|TRBV5-1|TRBJ2-7
TGCGCCAGCAGCCAAACAGGGGGCGCAGGCTACGAGCAGTACTTC
CASSQTGGAGYEQYF
>many|NA|TRBV3-1|TRBJ2-7
TGTGCCAGCAGCCAACGACAGACGGACTACTACGAGCAGTACTTC
CASSQRQTDYYEQYF
>NA|TRBD1|TRBV18|TRBJ2-7
TGTGCCAGCTCAGGGGATCGGACAGGCTTTAATCAGCAGTACTTC
CASSGDRTGFNQQYF
>many|NA|TRBV20-1|TRBJ2-1
TGCAGTGCTAGGCAATGGGACCTTCCTAACAATGAGCAGTTCTTC
CSARQWDLPNNEQFF
>NA|TRBD1|TRBV15|TRBJ2-1
TGTGCCACCAGCAGAGACCGACAGGGTCCGGATGAGCAGTTCTTC
CATSRDRQGPDEQFF
>NA|TRBD1|TRBV25-1|TRBJ2-3
TGTGCCAGCAGTGACGGAAACAGGGGGCGGGCAGATACGCAGTATTTT
CASSDGNRGRADTQYF
>NA|TRBD2|TRBV20-1|TRBJ2-1
TGCAGTGCCGTAACAGCGGGGGGGGGGCAGTTCTTC
CSAVTAGGGQFF
>many|NA|TRBV27|TRBJ2-1
TGTGCCAGCAGTTCCTGGACAAACAATGAGCAGTTCTTC
CASSSWTNNEQFF
>NA|NA|TRBV28|TRBJ2-2
TGTGCCAGCTCCCGGGTGGTCACCGGGGAGCTGTTTTTT
CASSRVVTGELFF
>many|TRBD2|TRBV6-2/TRBV6-3|TRBJ2-1
TGTGCCAGCAGCAGGTGGGGGGGGGGTAATGAGCAGTTCTTC
CASSRWGGGNEQFF
>many|TRBD2|TRBV2|TRBJ2-1
TGTGCCAGCAGCGGATCGTTTCAAGCGGGAGTAGGATACAATGAGCAGTTCTTC
CASSGSFQAGVGYNEQFF
>many|TRBD2|TRBV28|TRBJ2-1
TGTGCCAGCAGTTTGTCAGCGGGGATAAACAATGAGCAGTTCTTC
CASSLSAGINNEQFF
>NA|TRBD2|TRBV20-1|TRBJ2-2
TGCAGTGCTAGAGACCTGACTAGCGGGGGCGTGAACACCGGGGAGCTGTTTTTT
CSARDLTSGGVNTGELFF
>NA|TRBD1|TRBV29-1|TRBJ1-1
TGCAGCGTTTCTATCCAGGGGGGTTCTGAAGCTTTCTTT
CSVSIQGGSEAFF
>many|NA|TRBV5-1|TRBJ2-2
TGCGCCAGCAGCTTGGCTACGGCGGCCGGGGAGCTGTTTTTT
CASSLATAAGELFF
>many|NA|TRBV11-1|TRBJ2-1
TGTGCCAGCAGCTTAGGATGGGCTAACGATCGGTTCTTC
CASSLGWANDRFF
>many|NA|TRBV11-2|TRBJ2-2
TGTGCCAGCAGCTTGTCGAACACCGGGGAGCTGTTTTTT
CASSLSNTGELFF
>NA|NA|TRBV6-1|TRBJ2-1
TGTGCCAGCAGTTATGTGAACACCCCCTACAATGAGCAGTTCTTC
CASSYVNTPYNEQFF
>few|NA|TRBV11-2|TRBJ2-2
TGTGCCAGCAGCCCGACGGCGGGGAACACCGGGGAGCTGTTTTTT
CASSPTAGNTGELFF
>NA|TRBD1|TRBV30|TRBJ1-2
TGTGCCTGGAGAGCCAGGACGTTCGGGACAGCCCACTATGGCTACACCTTC
CAWRARTFGTAHYGYTF
>many|TRBD1|TRBV28|TRBJ1-2
TGTGCCAGCAGTCCCAGGGGGAAAGGTGGCTACACCTTC
CASSPRGKGGYTF
>NA|NA|TRBV29-1|TRBJ1-1
TGCAGCGTTGAAGGACATTTTCCCTTGGTTGAAGCTTTCTTT
CSVEGHFPLVEAFF
>few|NA|TRBV18|TRBJ2-2
TGTGCCAGCTCACCACGGGAGGGGGCCGGCGGGGAGCTGTTTTTT
CASSPREGAGGELFF
>many|TRBD2|TRBV3-1|TRBJ2-5
TGTGCCAGCAGCCAAGGGCTCCTAGCGGGACAGTACCAAGAGACCCAGTACTTC
CASSQGLLAGQYQETQYF
>many|NA|TRBV7-9|TRBJ2-2
TGTGCCAGCAGCACACGGGAGACCGGGGAGCTGTTTTTT
CASSTRETGELFF
>once|NA|TRBV20-1|TRBJ1-4
TGCAGTGCGGGGAGGGGGTCGCGGACAATTGCCGAAAAACTGTTTTTT
CSAGRGSRTIAEKLFF
>few|NA|TRBV3-1|TRBJ1-2
TGTGTCAGCAGCCAAGACGGGCAGACCGGCTGCACCTTC
CVSSQDGQTGCTF
>many|NA|TRBV2|TRBJ2-2
TGTGCCAGCAGCCAAGACCCAGTGGCCGGGGAGCTGTTTTTT
CASSQDPVAGELFF
>many|NA|TRBV30|TRBJ1-3
TGTGCCTGGAGATCGGGGGGGCTCCCTGGAAACACCATATATTTT
CAWRSGGLPGNTIYF
>many|NA|TRBV28|TRBJ2-2
TGTGCCAGCAGTTATGAGTGGGGAAGCGTGAACACCGGGGAGCTGTTTTTT
CASSYEWGSVNTGELFF